The 2 T cell receptor beta chains given below trace back to one sample, sequenced in a study of blood T cell repertoires in COVID-19. The assay was immunoSEQ multiplex PCR, and TCRdb's table has in-frame clones only and misses some. This table has a few hundred thousand clones, approximately 91% appearing once. Source material: peripheral blood. These receptor sequences come from a young woman with COVID-19, enrolled during active disease.

The V gene is TRBV5-1, the J gene TRBJ2-7, with 13 bases lining up with TRBD2. This CDR3 comprises 16 residues. The germline V gene encodes CDR1 SGHRS and CDR2 YFSETQ. The trim removed 5 bases at V and 0 bases at J, leaving 5 bases unmatched. The CDR3 coding sequence is TGCGCCAGCAGTCATCGGACTAGCGGGAGCTCCTACGAGCAGTACTTC. Protein sequence: CASSHRTSGSSYEQYF. Drawing the rest from reference TRBV5-1 and TRBJ2-7, the complete variable domain is KAGVTQTPRYLIKTRGQQVTLSCSPISGHRSVSWYQQTPGQGLQFLFEYFSETQRNKGNFPGRFSGRQFSNSRSEMNVSTLELGDSALYLCASSHRTSGSSYEQYFGPGTRLTVT.

V gene TRBV27 combines with J gene TRBJ2-1; 7 bases match TRBD1. The J segment lost 6 bases and the V segment lost 6 bases, leaving 5 bases of the junction unmatched. This CDR3 has 13 amino acids. The germline V gene has CDR1 MNHEY and CDR2 SMNVEV (reference sequence). For the CDR3, the DNA is TGTGCCAGCAGGGCAGGGGGAAGCAATGAGCAGTTCTTC. Translating it yields CASRAGGSNEQFF.